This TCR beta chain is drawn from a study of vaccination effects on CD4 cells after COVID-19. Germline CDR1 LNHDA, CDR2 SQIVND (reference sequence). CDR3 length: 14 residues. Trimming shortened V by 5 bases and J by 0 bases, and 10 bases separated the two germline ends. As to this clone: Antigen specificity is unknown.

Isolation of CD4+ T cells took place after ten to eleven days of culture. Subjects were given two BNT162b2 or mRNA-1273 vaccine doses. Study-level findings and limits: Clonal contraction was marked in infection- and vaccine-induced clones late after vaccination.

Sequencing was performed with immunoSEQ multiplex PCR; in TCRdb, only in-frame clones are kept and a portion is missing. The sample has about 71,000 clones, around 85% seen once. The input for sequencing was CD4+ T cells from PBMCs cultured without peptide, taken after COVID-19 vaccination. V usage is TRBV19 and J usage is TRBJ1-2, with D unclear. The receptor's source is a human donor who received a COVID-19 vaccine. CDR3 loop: CASSFSGPNYGYTF. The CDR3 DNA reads TGTGCCAGTAGTTTTAGTGGGCCTAACTATGGCTACACCTTC.